This T cell receptor beta chain is from a study of blood T cells in healthy people across ages. Study-wide points: Strongly correlated with naive T cell percentage was TCR beta diversity.

Donation came from healthy Caucasian individuals in Russia who were aged 6 to 90. Donors each provided 8 to 10 milliliters of peripheral blood. CDR3 size: 16 residues. The V gene end was trimmed by 6 bases and the J gene end by 4 bases; junction bases not matched to a gene: 9. Per the germline V gene, CDR1 is MNHEY and CDR2 is SMNVEV (reference sequence). About this clonotype: Its target is not known.

A sample-barcoded 5' primer and a J-beta primer mix were used in a second PCR of roughly 7 to 11 cycles. TCRdb reprocessed the 5' RACE reads with MiXCR, giving one entry per CDR3 protein. The table shows 1.5 million to 2 million distinct CDR3 sequences, with approximately 32% occurring only once. The sequence came from a woman under 40 in good health. Sequences were obtained from blood. The V call is TRBV27, the J call TRBJ2-1; 10 bases fit TRBD2. CDR3 nucleotide sequence: TGTGCCAGCAGCCCAATCCCTAGCGGGAGATACAATGAGCAGTTCTTC. Protein: CASSPIPSGRYNEQFF.